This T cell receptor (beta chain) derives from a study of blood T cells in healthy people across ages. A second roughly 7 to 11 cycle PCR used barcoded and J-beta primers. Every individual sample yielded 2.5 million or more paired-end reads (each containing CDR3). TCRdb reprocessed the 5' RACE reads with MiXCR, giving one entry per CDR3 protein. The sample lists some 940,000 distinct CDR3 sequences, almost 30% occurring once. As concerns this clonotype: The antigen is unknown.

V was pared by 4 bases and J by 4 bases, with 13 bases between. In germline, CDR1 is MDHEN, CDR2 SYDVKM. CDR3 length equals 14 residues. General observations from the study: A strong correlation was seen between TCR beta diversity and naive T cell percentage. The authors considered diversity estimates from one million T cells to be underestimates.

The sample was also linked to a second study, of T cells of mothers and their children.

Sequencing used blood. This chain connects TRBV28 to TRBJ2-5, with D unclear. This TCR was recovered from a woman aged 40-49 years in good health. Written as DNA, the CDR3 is TGTGCCAGCAGTTCAATTGGCATGGGAGAGACCCAGTACTTC. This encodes CASSSIGMGETQYF. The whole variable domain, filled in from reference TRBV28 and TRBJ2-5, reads DVKVTQSSRYLVKRTGEKVFLECVQDMDHENMFWYRQDPGLGLRLIYFSYDVKMKEKGDIPEGYSVSREKKERFSLILESASTNQTSMYLCASSSIGMGETQYFGPGTRLLVL.